Listed below are T cell receptor beta chains from one sample, sequenced in a study of cytomegalovirus exposure and HLA in healthy donors. Some clones are missing from TCRdb's copy, which holds only in-frame ones; the method was immunoSEQ multiplex PCR. The profile shows around 190,000 clones, about 84% of them singletons. The sample taken for sequencing was PBMCs. The receptors derive from a woman aged 18 to 35 in good health and CMV-seronegative. Each CDR3 is given with its conserved first and last residue. Each record gives: D gene, clone size, V gene, J gene, CDR3 protein, CDR3 DNA. The D gene is left open where the match is weak. Some rows mark clone size as missing; the rest say once, few, many or name a class of expanded clone.

.	.	TRBV20-1	TRBJ2-1	CSARSINEQFF	TGCAGTGCGAGGAGTATCAATGAGCAGTTCTTC
.	once	TRBV12-5	TRBJ1-3	CASGLVTLWEVSGNTIYF	TGTGCTAGTGGTTTGGTCACGCTTTGGGAGGTCTCTGGAAACACCATATATTTT
.	.	TRBV5-1	TRBJ2-3	CASSLVVSLADTQYF	TGCGCCAGCAGCTTGGTTGTGTCTCTAGCAGATACGCAGTATTTT
TRBD1	.	TRBV7-6	TRBJ1-2	CASSLWPGQAQDYGYTF	TGTGCCAGCAGCTTATGGCCCGGACAGGCCCAGGACTATGGCTACACCTTC
.	once	TRBV5-1	TRBJ1-1	CASSLHRLREAFF	TGCGCCAGCAGCTTGCACAGGTTGCGTGAAGCTTTCTTT
.	.	TRBV16	TRBJ1-1	CASSPSGRGEAFF	TGTGCCAGCAGCCCCTCGGGTAGGGGGGAAGCTTTCTTT
.	.	TRBV5-6	TRBJ2-7	CASSTGDYEQYF	TGTGCCAGCAGCACGGGGGACTACGAGCAGTACTTC
.	.	TRBV30	TRBJ1-3	CAWSGMGGTGNTIYF	TGTGCCTGGAGTGGAATGGGGGGTACTGGAAACACCATATATTTT
TRBD1	once	TRBV7-7	TRBJ2-2	CASSPDRANTGELFF	TGTGCCAGCAGCCCCGACAGGGCGAACACCGGGGAGCTGTTTTTT
TRBD1	once	TRBV18	TRBJ1-2	CASSPSGTGGSFNYGYTF	TGTGCCAGCTCACCATCCGGGACAGGGGGCAGTTTCAATTATGGCTACACCTTC
.	.	TRBV11-2	TRBJ2-6	CASSLSYSGANVLTF	TGTGCCAGCAGCCTATCCTACTCTGGGGCCAACGTCCTGACTTTC
TRBD1	.	TRBV7-9	TRBJ1-2	CASSSWTGENYGYTF	TGTGCCAGCAGCTCCTGGACAGGAGAAAACTATGGCTACACCTTC
.	.	TRBV27	TRBJ1-5	CASSFRGRLARYQPQHF	TGTGCCAGCAGTTTTCGGGGTCGCCTAGCAAGGTATCAGCCCCAGCATTTT
TRBD1	.	TRBV4-1	TRBJ1-1	CASSPQPQGSTEAFF	TGCGCCAGCAGCCCGCAGCCACAGGGGTCAACTGAAGCTTTCTTT
TRBD1	.	TRBV6-1	TRBJ1-6	CASSEWDRLLIVNSPLHF	TGTGCCAGCAGTGAGTGGGACAGGCTCCTAATAGTTAATTCACCCCTCCACTTT
TRBD1	.	TRBV7-8	TRBJ2-2	CASSLDRGQSTGELFF	TGTGCCAGCAGCCTAGATCGGGGACAGTCAACCGGGGAGCTGTTTTTT